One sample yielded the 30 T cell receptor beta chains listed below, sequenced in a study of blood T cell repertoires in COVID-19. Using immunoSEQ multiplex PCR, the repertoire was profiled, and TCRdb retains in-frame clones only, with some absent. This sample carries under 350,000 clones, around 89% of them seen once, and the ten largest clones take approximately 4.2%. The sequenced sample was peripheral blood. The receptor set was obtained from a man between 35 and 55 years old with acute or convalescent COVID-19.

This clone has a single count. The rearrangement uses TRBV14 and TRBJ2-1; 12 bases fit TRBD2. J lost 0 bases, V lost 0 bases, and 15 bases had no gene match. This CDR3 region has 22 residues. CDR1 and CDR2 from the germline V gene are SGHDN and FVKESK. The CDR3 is CASSQDGYWLAGGPSSYNEQFF. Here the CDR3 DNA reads TGTGCCAGCAGCCAAGATGGATATTGGCTAGCGGGGGGGCCGAGCTCCTACAATGAGCAGTTCTTC.

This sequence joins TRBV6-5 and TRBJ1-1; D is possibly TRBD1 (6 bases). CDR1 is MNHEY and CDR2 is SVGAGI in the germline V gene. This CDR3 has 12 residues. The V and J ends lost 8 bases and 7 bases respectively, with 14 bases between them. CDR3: CASGDRLREAFF. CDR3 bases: TGTGCCAGCGGAGACAGGCTCCGTGAAGCTTTCTTT.

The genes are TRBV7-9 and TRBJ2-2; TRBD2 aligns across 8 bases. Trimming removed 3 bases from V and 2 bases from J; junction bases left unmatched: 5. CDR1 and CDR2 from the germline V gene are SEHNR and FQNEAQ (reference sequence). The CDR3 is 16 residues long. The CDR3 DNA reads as TGTGCCAGCAGCTTTCCGGGGGGGACTAACACCGGGGAGCTGTTTTTT. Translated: CASSFPGGTNTGELFF.

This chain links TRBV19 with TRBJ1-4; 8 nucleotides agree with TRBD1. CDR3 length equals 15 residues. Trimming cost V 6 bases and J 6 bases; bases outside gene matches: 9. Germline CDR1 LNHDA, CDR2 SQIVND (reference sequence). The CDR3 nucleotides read TGTGCCAGTAGCCAGAGACAGGGGTGGGATGAAAAACTGTTTTTT. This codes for CASSQRQGWDEKLFF.

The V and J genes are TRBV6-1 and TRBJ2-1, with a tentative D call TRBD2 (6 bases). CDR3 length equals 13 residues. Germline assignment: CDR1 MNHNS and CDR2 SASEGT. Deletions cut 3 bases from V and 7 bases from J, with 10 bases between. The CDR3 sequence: CASSESGRNEQFF. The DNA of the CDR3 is TGTGCCAGCAGTGAGTCAGGGAGGAATGAGCAGTTCTTC.

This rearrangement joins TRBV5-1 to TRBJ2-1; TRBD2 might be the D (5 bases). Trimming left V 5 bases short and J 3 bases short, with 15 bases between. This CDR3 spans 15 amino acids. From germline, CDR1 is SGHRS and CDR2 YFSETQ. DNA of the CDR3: TGCGCCAGCAGTCGAGGCGAGGGTTACTACAATGAGCAGTTCTTC. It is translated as CASSRGEGYYNEQFF.

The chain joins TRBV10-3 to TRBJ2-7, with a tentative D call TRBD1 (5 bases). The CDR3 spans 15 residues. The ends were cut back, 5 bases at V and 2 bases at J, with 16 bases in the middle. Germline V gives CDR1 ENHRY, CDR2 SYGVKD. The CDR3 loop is CAISQGETAPYEQYF. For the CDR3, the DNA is TGTGCCATCAGTCAAGGCGAGACAGCTCCCTACGAGCAGTACTTC.

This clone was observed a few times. The CDR3 nucleotides read TGTGCCAGCAGTATACAGGGATCTAATGAAAAACTGTTTTTT. It is translated as CASSIQGSNEKLFF. The chain links TRBV28 to TRBJ1-4, with D maybe TRBD1 (6 bases). V dropped 5 bases and J dropped 3 bases, with 10 bases sitting between them. The CDR3 runs 14 residues. Germline assignment: CDR1 MDHEN and CDR2 SYDVKM. The full variable domain, completed using reference TRBV28 and TRBJ1-4, is DVKVTQSSRYLVKRTGEKVFLECVQDMDHENMFWYRQDPGLGLRLIYFSYDVKMKEKGDIPEGYSVSREKKERFSLILESASTNQTSMYLCASSIQGSNEKLFFGSGTQLSVL.

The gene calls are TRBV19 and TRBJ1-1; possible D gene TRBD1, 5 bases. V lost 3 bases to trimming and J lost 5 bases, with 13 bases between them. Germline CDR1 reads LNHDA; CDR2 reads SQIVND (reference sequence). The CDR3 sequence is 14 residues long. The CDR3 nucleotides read TGTGCCAGTAGTATGGTCAGGGCTCGGACTGAAGCTTTCTTT. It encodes CASSMVRARTEAFF.

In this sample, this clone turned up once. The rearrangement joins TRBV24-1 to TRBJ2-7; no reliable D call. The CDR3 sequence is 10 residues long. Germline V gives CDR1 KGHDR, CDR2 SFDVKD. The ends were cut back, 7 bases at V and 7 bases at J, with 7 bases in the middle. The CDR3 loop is CATRTDEQYF. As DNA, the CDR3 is TGTGCCACCAGGACTGATGAGCAGTACTTC.

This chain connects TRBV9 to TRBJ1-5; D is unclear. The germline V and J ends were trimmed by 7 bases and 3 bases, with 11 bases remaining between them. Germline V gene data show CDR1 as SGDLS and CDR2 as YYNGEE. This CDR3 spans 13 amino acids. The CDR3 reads CASGPSSNQPQHF. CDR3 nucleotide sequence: TGTGCCAGCGGCCCTAGTTCCAATCAGCCCCAGCATTTT.

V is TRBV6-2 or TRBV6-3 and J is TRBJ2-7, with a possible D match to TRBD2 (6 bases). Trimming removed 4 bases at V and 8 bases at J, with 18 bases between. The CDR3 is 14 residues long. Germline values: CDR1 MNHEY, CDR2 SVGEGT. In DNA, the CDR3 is TGTGCCAGCAGTTTGTCCGGGGGAGAAGGGAAGCAGTACTTC. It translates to CASSLSGGEGKQYF.

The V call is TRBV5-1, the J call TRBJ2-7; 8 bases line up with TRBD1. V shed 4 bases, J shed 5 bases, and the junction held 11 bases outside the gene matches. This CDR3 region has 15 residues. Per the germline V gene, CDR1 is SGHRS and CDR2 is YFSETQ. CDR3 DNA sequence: TGCGCCAGCAGCCGGACAGGGCGAGAGTCCGACGAGCAGTACTTC. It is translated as CASSRTGRESDEQYF. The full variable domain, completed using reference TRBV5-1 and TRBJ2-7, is KAGVTQTPRYLIKTRGQQVTLSCSPISGHRSVSWYQQTPGQGLQFLFEYFSETQRNKGNFPGRFSGRQFSNSRSEMNVSTLELGDSALYLCASSRTGRESDEQYFGPGTRLTVT.

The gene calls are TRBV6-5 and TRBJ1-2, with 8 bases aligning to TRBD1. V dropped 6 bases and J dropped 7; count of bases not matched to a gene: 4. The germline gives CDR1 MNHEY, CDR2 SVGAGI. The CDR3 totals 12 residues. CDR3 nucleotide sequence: TGTGCCAGCAGGCGGACAGGGTTTGGCTACACCTTC. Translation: CASRRTGFGYTF.

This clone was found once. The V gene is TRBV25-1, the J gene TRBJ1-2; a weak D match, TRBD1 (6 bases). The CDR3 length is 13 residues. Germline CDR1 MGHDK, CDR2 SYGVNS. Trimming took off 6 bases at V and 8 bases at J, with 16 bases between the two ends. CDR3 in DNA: TGTGCCAGCAGCCTGGGGGGGGCGGGCGGCTACACCTTC. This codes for CASSLGGAGGYTF.

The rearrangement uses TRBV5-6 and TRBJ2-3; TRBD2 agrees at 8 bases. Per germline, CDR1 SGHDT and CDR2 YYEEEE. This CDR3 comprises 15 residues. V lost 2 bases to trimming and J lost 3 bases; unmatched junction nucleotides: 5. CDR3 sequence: CASSFPGGPTDTQYF. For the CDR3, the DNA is TGTGCCAGCAGCTTCCCGGGGGGGCCGACAGATACGCAGTATTTT.

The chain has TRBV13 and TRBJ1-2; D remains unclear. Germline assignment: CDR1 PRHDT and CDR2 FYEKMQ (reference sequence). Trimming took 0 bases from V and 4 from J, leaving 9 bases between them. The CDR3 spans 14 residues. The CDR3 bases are TGTGCCAGCAGCTTAGGACCGCGGGGCTATGGCTACACCTTC. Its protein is CASSLGPRGYGYTF. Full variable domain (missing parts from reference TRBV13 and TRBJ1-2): AAGVIQSPRHLIKEKRETATLKCYPIPRHDTVYWYQQGPGQDPQFLISFYEKMQSDKGSIPDRFSAQQFSDYHSELNMSSLELGDSALYFCASSLGPRGYGYTFGSGTRLTVV.

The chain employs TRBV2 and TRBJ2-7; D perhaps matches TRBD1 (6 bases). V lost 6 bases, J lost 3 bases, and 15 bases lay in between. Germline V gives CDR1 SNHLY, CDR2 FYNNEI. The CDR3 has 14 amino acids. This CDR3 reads CASSVHRVGYEQYF. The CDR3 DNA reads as TGTGCCAGCAGCGTTCACAGGGTGGGCTACGAGCAGTACTTC.

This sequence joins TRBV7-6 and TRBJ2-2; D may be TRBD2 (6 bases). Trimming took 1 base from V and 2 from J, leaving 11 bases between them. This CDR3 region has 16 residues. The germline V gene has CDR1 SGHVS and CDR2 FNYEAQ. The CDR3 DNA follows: TGTGCCAGCAGCTTAGTGGGTGGGACTAACACCGGGGAGCTGTTTTTT. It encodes CASSLVGGTNTGELFF.

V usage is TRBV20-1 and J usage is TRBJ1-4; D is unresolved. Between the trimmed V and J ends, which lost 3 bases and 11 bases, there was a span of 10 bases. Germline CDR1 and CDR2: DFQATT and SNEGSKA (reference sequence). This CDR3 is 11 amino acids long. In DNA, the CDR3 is TGCAGTGCTAGCGGTCTTGAGAAACTGTTTTTT. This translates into CSASGLEKLFF.

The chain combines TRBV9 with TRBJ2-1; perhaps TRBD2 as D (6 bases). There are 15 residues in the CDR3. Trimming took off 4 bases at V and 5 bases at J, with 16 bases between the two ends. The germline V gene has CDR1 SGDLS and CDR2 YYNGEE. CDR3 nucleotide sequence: TGTGCCAGCAGCCCGTTTGGGGGGAACGACAATGAGCAGTTCTTC. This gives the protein CASSPFGGNDNEQFF.

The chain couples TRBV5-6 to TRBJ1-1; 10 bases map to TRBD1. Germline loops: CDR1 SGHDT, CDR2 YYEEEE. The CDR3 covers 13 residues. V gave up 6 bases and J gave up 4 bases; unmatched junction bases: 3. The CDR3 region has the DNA TGTGCCAGCAAGTGGACAGGGGGCACTGAAGCTTTCTTT. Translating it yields CASKWTGGTEAFF.

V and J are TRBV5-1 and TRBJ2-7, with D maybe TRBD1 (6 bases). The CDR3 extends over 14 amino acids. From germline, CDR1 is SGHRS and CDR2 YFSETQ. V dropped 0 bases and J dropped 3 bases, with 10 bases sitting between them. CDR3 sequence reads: CASSLAGENYEQYF. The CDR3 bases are TGCGCCAGCAGCTTGGCAGGGGAAAACTACGAGCAGTACTTC.

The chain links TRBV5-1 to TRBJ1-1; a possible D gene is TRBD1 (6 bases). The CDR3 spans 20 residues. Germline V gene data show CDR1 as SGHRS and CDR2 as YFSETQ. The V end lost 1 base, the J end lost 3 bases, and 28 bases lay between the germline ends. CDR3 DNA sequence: TGCGCCAGCAGCTTGTTATCCGGCCCCACGGGACATATTTTGGACACTGAAGCTTTCTTT. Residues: CASSLLSGPTGHILDTEAFF.

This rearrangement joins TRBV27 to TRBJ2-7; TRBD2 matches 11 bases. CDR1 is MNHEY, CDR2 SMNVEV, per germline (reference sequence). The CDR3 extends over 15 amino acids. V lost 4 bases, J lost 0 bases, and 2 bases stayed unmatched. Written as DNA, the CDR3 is TGTGCCAGCAGTTCGACTAGCGGGGCCTCCTACGAGCAGTACTTC. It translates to CASSSTSGASYEQYF.

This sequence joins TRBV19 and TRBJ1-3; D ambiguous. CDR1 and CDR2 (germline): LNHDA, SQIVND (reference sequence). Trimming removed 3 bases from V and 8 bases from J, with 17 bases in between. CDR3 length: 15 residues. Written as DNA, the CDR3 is TGTGCCAGTAGTATCAACAGCCGAGAGAAGCACACCATATATTTT. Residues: CASSINSREKHTIYF. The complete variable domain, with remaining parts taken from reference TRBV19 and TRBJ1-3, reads DGGITQSPKYLFRKEGQNVTLSCEQNLNHDAMYWYRQDPGQGLRLIYYSQIVNDFQKGDIAEGYSVSREKKESFPLTVTSAQKNPTAFYLCASSINSREKHTIYFGEGSWLTVV.

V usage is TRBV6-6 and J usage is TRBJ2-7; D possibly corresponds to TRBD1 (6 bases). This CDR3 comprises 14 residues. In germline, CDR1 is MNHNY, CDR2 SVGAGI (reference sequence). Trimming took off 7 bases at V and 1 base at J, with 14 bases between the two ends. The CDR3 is CASKGLTGSYEQYF. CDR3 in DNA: TGTGCCAGCAAGGGATTAACAGGGTCCTACGAGCAGTACTTC.

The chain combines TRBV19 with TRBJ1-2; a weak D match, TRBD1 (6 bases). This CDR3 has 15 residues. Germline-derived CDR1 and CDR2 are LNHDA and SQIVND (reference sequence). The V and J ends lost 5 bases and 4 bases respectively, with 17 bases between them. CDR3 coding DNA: TGTGCCAGTAGTGCCCGACAGGATCTCGGCTATGGCTACACCTTC. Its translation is CASSARQDLGYGYTF. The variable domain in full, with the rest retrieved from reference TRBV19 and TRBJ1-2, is DGGITQSPKYLFRKEGQNVTLSCEQNLNHDAMYWYRQDPGQGLRLIYYSQIVNDFQKGDIAEGYSVSREKKESFPLTVTSAQKNPTAFYLCASSARQDLGYGYTFGSGTRLTVV.

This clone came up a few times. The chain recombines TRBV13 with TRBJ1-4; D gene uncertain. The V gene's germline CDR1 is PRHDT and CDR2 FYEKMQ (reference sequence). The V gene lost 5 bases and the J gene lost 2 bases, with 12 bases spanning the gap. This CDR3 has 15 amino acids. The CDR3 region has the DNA TGTGCCAGCAGCATCGCTAGGAGTACTAATGAAAAACTGTTTTTT. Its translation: CASSIARSTNEKLFF.

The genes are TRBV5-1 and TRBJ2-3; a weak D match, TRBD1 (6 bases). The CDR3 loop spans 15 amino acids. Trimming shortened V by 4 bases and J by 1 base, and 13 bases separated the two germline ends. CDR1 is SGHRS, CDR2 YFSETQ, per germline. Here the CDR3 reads CASSIRGSRTDTQYF. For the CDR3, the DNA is TGCGCCAGCAGCATCAGGGGTTCCCGCACAGATACGCAGTATTTT.